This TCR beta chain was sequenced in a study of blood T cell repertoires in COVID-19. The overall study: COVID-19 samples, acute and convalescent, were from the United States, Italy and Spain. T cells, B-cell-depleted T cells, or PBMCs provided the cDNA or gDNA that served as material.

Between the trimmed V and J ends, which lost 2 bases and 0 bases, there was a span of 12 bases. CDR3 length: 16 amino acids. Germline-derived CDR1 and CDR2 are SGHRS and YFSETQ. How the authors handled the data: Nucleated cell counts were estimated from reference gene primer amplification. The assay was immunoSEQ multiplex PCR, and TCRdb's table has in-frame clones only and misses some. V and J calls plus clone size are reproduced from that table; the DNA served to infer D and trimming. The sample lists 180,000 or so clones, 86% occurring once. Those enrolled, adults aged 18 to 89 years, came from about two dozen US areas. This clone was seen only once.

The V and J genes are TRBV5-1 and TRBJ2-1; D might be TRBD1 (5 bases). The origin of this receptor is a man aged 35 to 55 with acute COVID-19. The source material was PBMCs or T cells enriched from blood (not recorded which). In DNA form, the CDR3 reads TGCGCCAGCAGCTTTTACAGGACCAGCTCCTACAATGAGCAGTTCTTC. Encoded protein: CASSFYRTSSYNEQFF.